This passage covers 16 T cell receptor beta chains from one sample sequenced in a study of blood T cell repertoires in COVID-19. TCRdb's copy holds only in-frame clones and misses some; the assay was immunoSEQ multiplex PCR. The sample contains about 230,000 clones, less than 90% of which appear only once. Sequencing used PBMCs or T cells enriched from blood (not recorded which). Receptors originate from a woman aged 45-65 years in a cohort exposed to, infected with or recovered from COVID-19 (not recorded which).

Comments on this clone: One end of the junction does not line up with germline, which may come from a read error. The chain combines TRBV7-7 with TRBJ2-5, with TRBD2 identical over 10 bases. This CDR3 spans 15 amino acids. CDR1 and CDR2 (germline): SSHAT, FNYEAQ (reference sequence). The CDR3 here is CASSLVSGGLETQYF. The CDR3, as DNA: TGTGCTAGCAGCCTAGTTAGCGGGGGGTTGGAGACCCAGTACTTC. Full variable domain (outside the CDR3, taken from reference TRBV7-7 and TRBJ2-5): GAGVSQSPRYKVTKRGQDVTLRCDPISSHATLYWYQQALGQGPEFLTYFNYEAQPDKSGLPSDRFSAERPEGSISTLTIQRTEQRDSAMYRCASSLVSGGLETQYFGPGTRLLVL.

V is TRBV2 and J is TRBJ2-1; 8 bases match TRBD2. The CDR3 is made up of 16 amino acids. Germline assignment: CDR1 SNHLY and CDR2 FYNNEI. The trim removed 2 bases at V and 3 bases at J, leaving 6 bases unmatched. The CDR3 is CASSESGGRYYNEQFF. The CDR3 DNA reads TGTGCCAGCAGTGAAAGCGGGGGCCGTTACTACAATGAGCAGTTCTTC.

The chain carries TRBV12-1 and TRBJ1-1; TRBD1, the table's D call, lacks a check against the DNA. TRBV12-1 is a recognized pseudogene. This CDR3 has 17 amino acids. Here the CDR3 reads CASSWRDRGHLNTEAFF. The CDR3 DNA is TGTGCCAGCAGCTGGAGAGACAGGGGACATCTGAACACTGAAGCTTTCTTT.

The chain recombines TRBV4-3 with TRBJ2-5; D uncertain. Between the trimmed V and J ends, which lost 2 bases and 2 bases, there was a span of 6 bases. The germline V gene encodes CDR1 LGHNA and CDR2 YSLEER. The CDR3 is 13 amino acids. This chain's CDR3 is CASSQSQQETQYF. The CDR3 nucleotides are TGCGCCAGCAGCCAATCTCAGCAAGAGACCCAGTACTTC.

The chain employs TRBV7-9 and TRBJ2-2, with 9 bases matching TRBD1. Germline assignment: CDR1 SEHNR and CDR2 FQNEAQ (reference sequence). V lost 1 base and J lost 3; bases outside the gene matches: 3. The CDR3 sequence is 16 residues long. The CDR3 coding sequence is TGTGCCAGCAGCTTAGTTGGGACAGGGTACACCGGGGAGCTGTTTTTT. This gives the protein CASSLVGTGYTGELFF.

The chain uses TRBV4-1 and TRBJ2-3; a weak D match, TRBD2 (5 bases). CDR1 and CDR2 (germline): MGHRA, YSYEKL. The CDR3 contains 18 residues. V was clipped by 8 bases and J by 0 bases, with 24 bases between them. CDR3 region: CASRGVGRLPLSTDTQYF. Written as DNA, the CDR3 is TGCGCCAGCCGAGGCGTTGGGAGACTACCCCTAAGCACAGATACGCAGTATTTT.

This chain's CDR3 is CASSYEGDLANYGYTF. Written as DNA, the CDR3 is TGTGCCAGCAGTTATGAGGGGGATCTGGCTAACTATGGCTACACCTTC. The rearrangement joins TRBV6-5 to TRBJ1-2, with a weak D call TRBD1 (6 bases). Germline assignment: CDR1 MNHEY and CDR2 SVGAGI. CDR3 length: 16 amino acids. The V gene lost 3 bases and the J gene lost 0 bases, with 14 bases spanning the gap.

V and J are TRBV2 and TRBJ1-2; 7 bases map to TRBD1. Germline V gene lookup returns CDR1 SNHLY and CDR2 FYNNEI. V shed 6 bases, J shed 1 base, and the junction held 5 bases outside the gene matches. The CDR3 length is 14 residues. In DNA form, the CDR3 reads TGTGCCAGCAGCCTACAGGGGAATAACTATGGCTACACCTTC. Protein product: CASSLQGNNYGYTF.

This clone was observed a single time. V and J are TRBV5-1 and TRBJ2-3; TRBD1 agrees at 7 bases. Germline V CDR1 and CDR2: SGHRS, YFSETQ. Trimming removed 0 bases from V and 0 bases from J; junction bases left unmatched: 1. The CDR3 is 15 amino acids. The CDR3: CASSLEGASTDTQYF. Here the CDR3 DNA reads TGCGCCAGCAGCTTGGAGGGGGCGAGCACAGATACGCAGTATTTT.

The chain links TRBV6-2 or TRBV6-3 to TRBJ1-5; TRBD1 matches at 7 bases. This CDR3 is 15 amino acids long. The germline gives CDR1 MNHEY, CDR2 SVGEGT. The J segment lost 2 bases and the V segment lost 6 bases, leaving 7 bases of the junction unmatched. The CDR3 protein is CASRYRGLGNQPQHF. The CDR3 coding sequence is TGTGCCAGCAGGTACAGGGGTTTGGGCAATCAGCCCCAGCATTTT.

The rearrangement joins TRBV6-5 to TRBJ1-2, with D perhaps matching TRBD1 (6 bases). The germline CDR1 and CDR2 sequences are MNHEY and SVGAGI. Trimming took off 1 base at V and 3 bases at J, with 15 bases between the two ends. The CDR3 is made up of 16 amino acids. CDR3 sequence: CASSYLEQGTDYGYTF. The CDR3 nucleotides read TGTGCCAGCAGTTACTTAGAACAGGGCACCGACTATGGCTACACCTTC.

The genes are TRBV7-2 and TRBJ1-4, with 7 bases matching TRBD1. In germline, CDR1 is SGHTA, CDR2 FQGNSA. The CDR3 is made up of 18 amino acids. V was pared by 5 bases and J by 0 bases, with 12 bases of the junction left unmatched. The CDR3 DNA reads TGTGCCAGCAGCGAATGGGACAGACTAGGTGCAACTAATGAAAAACTGTTTTTT. Translating it yields CASSEWDRLGATNEKLFF.

This clone turned up a few times. The rearrangement uses TRBV27 and TRBJ1-2, with TRBD1 matching 11 bases. Germline V gene lookup returns CDR1 MNHEY and CDR2 SMNVEV (reference sequence). V dropped 5 bases and J dropped 8; count of bases not matched to a gene: 7. The CDR3 sequence is 14 residues long. The CDR3 loop reads CASSGTGGEGGYTF. The CDR3 DNA reads TGTGCCAGCAGTGGGACAGGGGGAGAAGGAGGCTACACCTTC.

The chain is built from TRBV30 and TRBJ1-2; tentatively, D is TRBD1 (6 bases). This CDR3 region has 10 residues. The V end was cut by 8 bases, the J end by 8 bases, with 12 bases between. Germline lookup yields CDR1 GTSNPN and CDR2 SVGIG (reference sequence). The CDR3 here is CASRGSGYTF. DNA of the CDR3: TGTGCCAGCAGGGGTTCAGGCTACACCTTC. Complete variable domain (other parts from reference TRBV30 and TRBJ1-2): SQTIHQWPATLVQPVGSPLSLECTVEGTSNPNLYWYRQAAGRGLQLLFYSVGIGQISSEVPQNLSASRPQDRQFILSSKKLLLSDSGFYLCASRGSGYTFGSGTRLTVV.

In the case of this clone: At one end the junction does not follow the germline gene, possibly because of a read error. This rearrangement joins TRBV27 to TRBJ2-7; 7 nucleotides agree with TRBD1. The CDR3 has 12 residues. In germline, CDR1 is MNHEY, CDR2 SMNVEV (reference sequence). Here the CDR3 reads CASSFSSGQVHF. CDR3 sequence (DNA): TGTGCCAGCAGTTTCTCGTCTGGACAGGTTCACTTC.

The chain couples TRBV3-1 (or the pseudogene TRBV3-2) to TRBJ1-2, with D tentatively TRBD1 (6 bases). The germline gives CDR1 LGHDT, CDR2 YNNKEL (reference sequence). V lost 4 bases and J 6 bases, leaving 15 bases between the germline ends. The CDR3 is 14 residues long. The CDR3 here is CASSRGGRDHGYTF. The CDR3, as DNA: TGTGCCAGCAGCCGAGGGGGGAGGGACCATGGCTACACCTTC.